This paragraph reports one T cell receptor beta chain. Its antigen is not identified. The record originates from a study of T cell responses to AZD1222 COVID-19 vaccine. Study background: Some second doses came at about 4 weeks and others at about 12 weeks; these were pooled.

Study-wide findings and caveats: Recipients of AZD1222 seropositive at baseline numbered only 6 or 7.

Using immunoSEQ multiplex PCR, the repertoire was profiled, and TCRdb retains in-frame clones only, with some absent. The sample lists about 160,000 clones; about 90% were seen once. The junction had 8 bases not matched to a gene; V was cut back by 1 base and J by 5 bases. Germline CDR1 SGHAT, CDR2 FQNNGV. The CDR3 is 18 amino acids. This rearrangement joins TRBV11-2 to TRBJ2-2; TRBD2 matches 12 bases. The TCR was taken from an adult in good health. The starting material was peripheral blood, obtained on day 0 of AZD1222 vaccination. CDR3: CASSLVLAGGGATGELFF. The CDR3 region has the DNA TGTGCCAGCAGCTTAGTACTAGCGGGAGGTGGGGCTACCGGGGAGCTGTTTTTT.